The clone carrying this T cell receptor beta chain was seen at least ten times. Its antigen is currently unknown. The sample belongs to a study of blood T cells in healthy people across ages. Alongside a J-beta primer mix, a sample-barcoded 5' primer served in a second PCR lasting about 7 to 11 cycles. A 12-random-nucleotide template-switch adaptor tagged each cDNA molecule. TCRdb used MiXCR to reprocess the 5' RACE reads, holding one entry per CDR3 protein. The sample carries around 970,000 distinct CDR3 sequences, just over 50% recorded once. Extraction of total RNA produced a minimum of 5 micrograms from each sample. Trimming took 7 bases from V and 6 from J; bases not matched to a gene: 10. The CDR3 loop spans 16 amino acids. General study findings and limits: Researchers judged that diversity estimates from one million T cells fell short of true values. Roughly linearly, TCR beta diversity per million T cells fell as age increased.

The genes are TRBV12-3 or TRBV12-4 and TRBJ2-1; 12 bases are a match to TRBD2. Sequences were obtained from blood. This TCR was sampled from a woman aged 55 to 70 in good health. CDR3 amino acids: CASTDGGLAGFNEQFF. For the CDR3, the DNA is TGTGCCAGCACCGACGGGGGACTAGCGGGCTTCAATGAGCAGTTCTTC.